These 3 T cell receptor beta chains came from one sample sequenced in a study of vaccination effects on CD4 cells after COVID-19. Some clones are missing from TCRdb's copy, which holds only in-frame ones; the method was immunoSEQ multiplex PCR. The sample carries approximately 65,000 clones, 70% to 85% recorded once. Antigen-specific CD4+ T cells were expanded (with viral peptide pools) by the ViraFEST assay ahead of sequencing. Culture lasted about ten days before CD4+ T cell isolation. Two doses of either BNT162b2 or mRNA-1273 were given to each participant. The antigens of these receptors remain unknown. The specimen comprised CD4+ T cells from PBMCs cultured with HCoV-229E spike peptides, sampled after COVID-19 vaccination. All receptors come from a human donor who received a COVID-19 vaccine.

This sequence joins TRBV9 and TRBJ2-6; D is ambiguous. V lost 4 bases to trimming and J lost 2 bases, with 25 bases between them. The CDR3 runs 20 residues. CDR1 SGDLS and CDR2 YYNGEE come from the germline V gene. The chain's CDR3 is CASSPVLIPPSPTGANVLTF. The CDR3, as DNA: TGTGCCAGCAGCCCCGTCTTGATTCCCCCTTCCCCAACTGGGGCCAACGTCCTGACTTTC.

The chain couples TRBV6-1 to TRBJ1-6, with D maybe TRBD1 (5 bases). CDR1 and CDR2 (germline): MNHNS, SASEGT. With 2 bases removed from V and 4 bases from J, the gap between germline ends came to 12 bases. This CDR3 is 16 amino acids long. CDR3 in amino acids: CASSESGRAYNSPLHF. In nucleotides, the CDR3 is TGTGCCAGCAGTGAATCGGGCAGGGCTTATAATTCACCCCTCCACTTT.

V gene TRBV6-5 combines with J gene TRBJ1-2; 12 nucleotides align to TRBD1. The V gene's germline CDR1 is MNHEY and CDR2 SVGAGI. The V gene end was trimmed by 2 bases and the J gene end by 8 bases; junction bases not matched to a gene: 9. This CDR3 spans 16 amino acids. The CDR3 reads CASSYEPGQGARGYTF. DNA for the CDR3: TGTGCCAGCAGTTACGAACCGGGACAGGGGGCTCGGGGCTACACCTTC.